This T cell receptor (beta chain) appears in the sequencing data of a study of blood T cell repertoires in COVID-19 (dated by TCRdb to the early 2020s). Notes on the research overall: The collaborator samples originated in the United States, Italy and Spain and spanned the acute and convalescent phases of COVID-19. The prospective study material was composed of cDNA or gDNA derived from T cells, B-cell-depleted T cells, or PBMCs. The repertoires were released in a freely available public database intended as a resource for research on the immune response to SARS-CoV-2. A de-identified subject ID, COVID-19 status, age in years and sex were almost always included in the sample metadata. Samples were obtained from the ongoing ImmuneRACE study (first 160 participants) and from 1,200 or so subjects provided by 6 global collaborators. The dataset comprised deeply sampled blood TCRbeta repertoires from subjects exposed to, actively infected with, or recovered from COVID-19. Where available, HLA class I and class II types were obtained from metadata supplied by the sample provider rather than from assay-based typing. Overall study results and their limits: Clinical and demographic metadata were provided uncurated, with the amount varying by source and participant.

A word on this clone: The antigen this receptor binds is unknown. No qualities accompany the bases; no much larger clone lies one base away.

Whole blood was collected in K2EDTA tubes by collaborating institutions according to the institutions' own protocols. Collaborator samples were shipped for TCRbeta analysis as frozen whole blood, isolated PBMCs, or DNA extracted from either sample type. The immunoSEQ Assay, a bias-controlled multiplex PCR, was used to amplify TCRbeta CDR3 regions from genomic DNA. In the original analysis: The number of nucleated cells in each sample was estimated from the amplification of reference gene primers within the assay. To quantify the absolute abundance of each unique TCRbeta CDR3 rearrangement, sequence reads were collapsed and filtered. For each sample, productive Simpson clonality was calculated by taking the square root of Simpson's diversity index across productive rearrangements. As stored in TCRdb, this immuneACCESS dataset retains in-frame rearrangements with V and J assigned. A fraction of the clones does not appear; measured against another copy, unresolved V genes explain less than half of the discrepancy, and the remainder lacks a known reason. Clone size and the V and J calls come from that table; the DNA yielded D and trimming. The sample table records about 90,000 clones; approximately 86% of these occur just once. Approximately 12% of the sample is held by the ten biggest clonotypes.

For this chain, trimming is 3 bases at the V end and 4 bases at the J end, and the number of junction bases without a gene match is 8. The CDR3 contains 15 residues, cysteine and phenylalanine counted. Of all the DNA, just the CDR3 is kept, 45 bases in frame from base 1. CDR1 and CDR2, looked up from the germline V gene, are MNHEY and SVGEGT. Sequences were obtained from peripheral blood. This receptor chain uses TRBV6-2 or TRBV6-3 and TRBJ2-7; 8 central bases correspond to TRBD1. The sequence was collected from a woman between 65 and 79 years old with active or convalescent COVID-19. The CDR3: CASSYQDRELYEQYF. The DNA sequence is given as TGTGCCAGCAGTTATCAGGACAGGGAGTTATACGAGCAGTACTTC.